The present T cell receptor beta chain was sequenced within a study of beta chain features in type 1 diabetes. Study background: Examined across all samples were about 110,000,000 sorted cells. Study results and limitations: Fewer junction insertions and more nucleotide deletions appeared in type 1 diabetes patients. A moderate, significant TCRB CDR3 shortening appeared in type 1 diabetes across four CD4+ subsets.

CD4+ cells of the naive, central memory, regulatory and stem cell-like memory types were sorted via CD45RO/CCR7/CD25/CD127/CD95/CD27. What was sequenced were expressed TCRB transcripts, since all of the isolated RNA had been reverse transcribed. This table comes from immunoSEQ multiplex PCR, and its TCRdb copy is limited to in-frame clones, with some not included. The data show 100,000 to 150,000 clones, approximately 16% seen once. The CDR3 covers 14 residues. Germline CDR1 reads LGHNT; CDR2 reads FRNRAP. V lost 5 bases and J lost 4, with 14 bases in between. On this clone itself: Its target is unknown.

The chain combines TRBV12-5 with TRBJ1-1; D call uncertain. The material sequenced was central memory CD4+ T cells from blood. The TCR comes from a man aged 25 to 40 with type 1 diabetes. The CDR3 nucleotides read TGTGCTAGTGGTCCTCAGATTCTTGGCACTGAAGCTTTCTTT. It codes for CASGPQILGTEAFF.